This T cell receptor beta chain originates from a study of blood T cells in healthy people across ages. Then a second PCR, running about 6 to 11 cycles, was carried out with a sample-barcoded 5' primer and a J-beta primer mix. One entry per CDR3 protein, called by TCRdb with MiXCR from the 5' RACE reads. The sample lists about 680,000 distinct CDR3 sequences, around half occurring once. The CDR3 length is 13 residues. Looked up from germline, CDR1 is SQVTM and CDR2 is ANQGSEA. The chain couples TRBV29-1 to TRBJ2-5; 9 nucleotides line up with TRBD1. TRBJ2-7 matches the DNA end more closely, so the J call is doubtful. The sequenced material came from blood. This TCR was recovered from a woman in her sixties in good health. The CDR3 loop reads CSVTGQGLHEQYF. DNA of the CDR3: TGCAGCGTTACCGGACAGGGGCTTCACGAGCAGTACTTC.